This TCR beta chain came from a study of blood T cell repertoires in COVID-19. Residents of approximately 25 US areas, aged roughly 18 to 89 years, made up the participants. Participants had their cohort set by participant-reported clinical history. Resolution of symptoms, clearance, or two negative PCRs was present in recovered Cohort 3 donors. Germline V gives CDR1 SGHDN, CDR2 FVKESK. The CDR3 is 15 amino acids. Deletions cut 0 bases from V and 4 bases from J, with 10 bases between. Some clones are missing from TCRdb's copy, which holds only in-frame ones; the method was immunoSEQ multiplex PCR. This repertoire shows hundreds of thousands of clones, more than 75% found once; its top ten account for more than 1.5%.

The sample taken for sequencing was PBMCs or T cells enriched from blood (not recorded which). This sequence joins TRBV14 and TRBJ2-1; a weak D match, TRBD2 (5 bases). The receptor comes from a man aged 40-50 years who had recovered from COVID-19. In DNA, the CDR3 is TGTGCCAGCAGCCAAGAGAAAAGCGGATACAATGAGCAGTTCTTC. Translation: CASSQEKSGYNEQFF.